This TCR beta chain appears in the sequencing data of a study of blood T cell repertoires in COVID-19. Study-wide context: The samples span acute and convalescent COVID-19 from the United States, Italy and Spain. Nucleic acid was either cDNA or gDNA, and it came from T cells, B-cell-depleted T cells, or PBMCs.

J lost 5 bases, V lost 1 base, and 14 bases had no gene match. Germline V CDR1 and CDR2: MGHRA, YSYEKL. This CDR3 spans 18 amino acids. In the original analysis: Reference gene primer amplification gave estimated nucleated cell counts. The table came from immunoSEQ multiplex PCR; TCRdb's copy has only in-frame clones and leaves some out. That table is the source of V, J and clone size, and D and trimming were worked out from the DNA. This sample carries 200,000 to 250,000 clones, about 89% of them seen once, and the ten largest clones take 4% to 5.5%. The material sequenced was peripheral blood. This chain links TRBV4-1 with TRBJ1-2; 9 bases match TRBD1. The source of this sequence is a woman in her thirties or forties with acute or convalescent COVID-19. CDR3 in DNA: TGCGCCAGCAGCCAAGTAATGGACAGGGGAATTGTAGGGTATGGCTACACCTTC. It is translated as CASSQVMDRGIVGYGYTF.